What follows are 22 T cell receptor beta chains derived from one specimen sequenced in a study of cytomegalovirus exposure and HLA in healthy donors. Generated by immunoSEQ multiplex PCR, the TCRdb table keeps only in-frame clones and is missing some. This sample has some 130,000 clones, with approximately 84% found just once. The sequencing sample was made of PBMCs. These receptors were obtained from a woman aged 30 to 39 in good health and CMV-seronegative.

In this sample, this clone turned up a few times. The DNA of the CDR3 is TGTGCCAGCTCACGCCGGACAGGGGGTGGCCCTGAAGCTTTCTTT. It encodes CASSRRTGGGPEAFF. The chain couples TRBV18 to TRBJ1-1, with TRBD1 matching over 10 bases. The CDR3 length is 15 residues. Losses at the gene ends were 4 bases for V and 6 bases for J; bases not matched to a gene: 8. CDR1 and CDR2 (germline): KGHSH, LQKENI. Based on the CDR3 plus reference TRBV18 and TRBJ1-1, the full variable domain is NAGVMQNPRHLVRRRGQEARLRCSPMKGHSHVYWYRQLPEEGLKFMVYLQKENIIDESGMPKERFSAEFPKEGPSILRIQQVVRGDSAAYFCASSRRTGGGPEAFFGQGTRLTVV.

The chain joins TRBV19 to TRBJ2-3; the D gene is possibly TRBD1 (5 bases). The CDR3 has 15 residues. Trimming took off 6 bases at V and 0 bases at J, with 13 bases between the two ends. Germline-derived CDR1 and CDR2 are LNHDA and SQIVND (reference sequence). CDR3 coding DNA: TGTGCCAGTAGCCATATAGGGGTTAGCACAGATACGCAGTATTTT. It translates to CASSHIGVSTDTQYF.

The chain employs TRBV7-3 and TRBJ1-2, with a weak D call TRBD1 (6 bases). Trimming stripped 8 bases from V and 7 bases from J, with 20 bases between. The CDR3 consists of 14 residues. Germline V gene data show CDR1 as SGHTA and CDR2 as FQGTGA. CDR3 DNA sequence: TGTGCCAGCCCTGGGGGACATCTTGGCCTTGGCTACACCTTC. Residues: CASPGGHLGLGYTF. The full variable domain, rest sourced from reference TRBV7-3 and TRBJ1-2, is GAGVSQTPSNKVTEKGKYVELRCDPISGHTALYWYRQSLGQGPEFLIYFQGTGAADDSGLPNDRFFAVRPEGSVSTLKIQRTERGDSAVYLCASPGGHLGLGYTFGSGTRLTVV.

The rearrangement links TRBV6-5 to TRBJ1-5; TRBD1 matches 9 bases. The CDR3 spans 15 residues. Trimming took 5 bases from V and 6 from J; bases not matched to a gene: 8. CDR1 and CDR2 from the germline V gene are MNHEY and SVGAGI. In DNA, the CDR3 is TGTGCCAGCAGTAACACACAGGGGGCGCGTCAGCCCCAGCATTTT. This gives the protein CASSNTQGARQPQHF.

The CDR3 is CASSAGTGDSTDTQYF. DNA of the CDR3: TGTGCCAGCAGCGCCGGGACAGGGGATAGCACAGATACGCAGTATTTT. The V and J genes are TRBV9 and TRBJ2-3; 10 nucleotides match TRBD1. There are 16 residues in the CDR3. Germline V lookup: CDR1 SGDLS, CDR2 YYNGEE. The V segment lost 3 bases and the J segment 0 bases; nucleotides outside the gene matches: 4.

The chain joins TRBV7-8 to TRBJ1-1, with D possibly being TRBD1 (5 bases). Germline CDR1 and CDR2: SGHVS and FQNEAQ. The CDR3 loop spans 12 amino acids. Trimming cost V 1 base and J 8 bases, with 8 bases left between them. CDR3 sequence reads: CASSLVSGEAFF. The CDR3 nucleotides read TGTGCCAGCAGCTTAGTTTCAGGGGAAGCTTTCTTT.

This chain links TRBV4-1 with TRBJ2-2; no clear D gene. The CDR3 has 15 residues. Trimming removed 3 bases at V and 11 bases at J, with 19 bases between. Germline CDR1 is MGHRA and CDR2 is YSYEKL. The CDR3 coding sequence is TGCGCCAGCAGCCAGGGTCCCACCCCCGAGGTTGAGCTGTTTTTT. It translates to CASSQGPTPEVELFF.

This clone occurred once. The J gene is TRBJ1-4, the V gene TRBV4-1; 8 bases line up with TRBD1. CDR1 MGHRA and CDR2 YSYEKL come from the germline V gene. V was clipped by 1 base and J by 5 bases; unmatched bases: 3. The CDR3 sequence is 15 residues long. The CDR3 sequence: CASSQADRENEKLFF. In DNA, the CDR3 is TGCGCCAGCAGCCAAGCGGACAGGGAGAATGAAAAACTGTTTTTT.

V gene TRBV10-3 combines with J gene TRBJ1-6, with 9 bases aligning to TRBD1. The CDR3 has 14 residues. Per germline, CDR1 ENHRY and CDR2 SYGVKD. J was trimmed by 8 bases and V by 8 bases; bases with no gene match: 7. The CDR3 region has the DNA TGTGCCATCCGTACAGGGGGCCCGGATTCACCCCTCCACTTT. Translation: CAIRTGGPDSPLHF.

This chain joins TRBV5-4 and TRBJ2-7; TRBD2 matches 11 bases. Germline V gene lookup returns CDR1 SGHNT and CDR2 YYREEE (reference sequence). V lost 4 bases and J lost 2; bases outside the gene matches: 5. This CDR3 comprises 15 residues. The DNA for the CDR3 is TGTGCCAGCAGCCTCCCACTAGCGGGGGCCTACGAGCAGTACTTC. Its translation is CASSLPLAGAYEQYF. The whole variable domain, filled in from reference TRBV5-4 and TRBJ2-7, reads ETGVTQSPTHLIKTRGQQVTLRCSSQSGHNTVSWYQQALGQGPQFIFQYYREEENGRGNFPPRFSGLQFPNYSSELNVNALELDDSALYLCASSLPLAGAYEQYFGPGTRLTVT.

The genes are TRBV4-3 and TRBJ1-4; D not resolved. Germline V gene data show CDR1 as LGHNA and CDR2 as YSLEER. The V end lost 1 base, the J end lost 0 bases, and 9 bases lay between the germline ends. This CDR3 has 16 amino acids. CDR3 in DNA: TGCGCCAGCAGCCAAGTTTTCGGGGCAACTAATGAAAAACTGTTTTTT. Its protein is CASSQVFGATNEKLFF.

This clone was recorded once. The J gene is TRBJ2-2, the V gene TRBV7-3; 10 bases agree with TRBD1. This CDR3 has 17 amino acids. The ends lost 3 bases at V and 4 bases at J; junction bases unmatched: 8. Looked up from germline, CDR1 is SGHTA and CDR2 is FQGTGA. The CDR3 DNA sequence: TGTGCCAGCAGCTTGCGACAGGGGGCGTCGGGCACCGGGGAGCTGTTTTTT. It specifies CASSLRQGASGTGELFF. Full variable domain (rest looked up from reference TRBV7-3 and TRBJ2-2): GAGVSQTPSNKVTEKGKYVELRCDPISGHTALYWYRQSLGQGPEFLIYFQGTGAADDSGLPNDRFFAVRPEGSVSTLKIQRTERGDSAVYLCASSLRQGASGTGELFFGEGSRLTVL.

This chain connects TRBV18 to TRBJ2-5, with 7 bases aligning to TRBD1. The CDR3 is made up of 16 amino acids. Germline-derived CDR1 and CDR2 are KGHSH and LQKENI. Trimming at V came to 5 bases and at J to 5 bases, leaving 14 bases not matched to a gene. Written as DNA, the CDR3 is TGTGCCAGCTCAAACTTACGGGACAGCCAGGGGGAGACCCAGTACTTC. It is translated as CASSNLRDSQGETQYF.

The chain recombines TRBV10-1 with TRBJ2-3; 8 nucleotides match TRBD2. The CDR3 contains 16 residues. Germline values: CDR1 WNHNN, CDR2 SYGVQD (reference sequence). With 3 bases clipped from V and 2 bases from J, the junction kept 7 bases outside the gene matches. The CDR3 DNA is TGCGCCAGCAGTGACCTGCGGGGGGTGCCCACAGATACGCAGTATTTT. Its protein is CASSDLRGVPTDTQYF.

Comments on this clone: At one of its ends the junction is not consistent with the germline gene, which may arise from a read error. The V and J genes are TRBV18 and TRBJ1-3; D call uncertain. The germline V gene encodes CDR1 KGHSH and CDR2 LQKENI. The CDR3 totals 15 residues. CDR3 loop: CASSPPGGSGNTIYF. CDR3 in DNA: TGTGCCAGCTCCCCACCGGGAGGGTCCGGAAACACCATATATTTT.

This chain uses TRBV6-1 with TRBJ1-6; a weak D match, TRBD1 (5 bases). This CDR3 has 15 amino acids. V shed 0 bases and J shed 9 bases, with 12 bases lying between them. The germline V gene encodes CDR1 MNHNS and CDR2 SASEGT. CDR3 bases: TGTGCCAGCAGTGAAGCCTATCGGGGGTTTTCACCCCTCCACTTT. It is translated as CASSEAYRGFSPLHF.

The chain has TRBV27 and TRBJ1-5; 7 bases line up with TRBD1. CDR1 is MNHEY, CDR2 SMNVEV, per germline (reference sequence). The V segment lost 4 bases and the J segment 1 base; nucleotides outside the gene matches: 7. CDR3 length equals 16 residues. CDR3 DNA: TGTGCCAGCAGTTCAAGAGGGACAGTGAGCAATCAGCCCCAGCATTTT. Protein: CASSSRGTVSNQPQHF.

This clone was picked up a small number of times. This sequence joins TRBV5-1 and TRBJ2-7; 10 bases align to TRBD1. V trimming: 6 bases; J trimming: 5 bases; junction bases outside the gene matches: 8. The CDR3 has 14 amino acids. Germline values: CDR1 SGHRS, CDR2 YFSETQ. The CDR3 DNA sequence: TGCGCCAGCACTTACTGGACAGGGGGGGACGAGCAGTACTTC. It specifies CASTYWTGGDEQYF.

V is TRBV11-2 and J is TRBJ2-7; D possibly corresponds to TRBD2 (6 bases). The germline CDR1 and CDR2 sequences are SGHAT and FQNNGV. The V end was cut by 2 bases, the J end by 6 bases, with 14 bases between. CDR3 length: 14 amino acids. The CDR3 DNA reads TGTGCCAGCAGCTTATGGTCCGGGGGAAGCGAGCAGTACTTC. Translated: CASSLWSGGSEQYF. Variable domain in full (rest from reference TRBV11-2 and TRBJ2-7): EAGVAQSPRYKIIEKRQSVAFWCNPISGHATLYWYQQILGQGPKLLIQFQNNGVVDDSQLPKDRFSAERLKGVDSTLKIQPAKLEDSAVYLCASSLWSGGSEQYFGPGTRLTVT.

This clone was observed a single time. The chain couples TRBV18 to TRBJ1-5; no clear D. CDR3 length equals 12 residues. The germline CDR1 and CDR2 sequences are KGHSH and LQKENI. Trimming took 0 bases from V and 7 from J, leaving 4 bases between them. In DNA, the CDR3 is TGTGCCAGCTCACCACCCGGGCAGCCCCAGCATTTT. Translated, it gives CASSPPGQPQHF.

This clone was detected a few times. This chain links TRBV19 with TRBJ1-3; TRBD1 aligns across 8 bases. Germline CDR1 LNHDA, CDR2 SQIVND (reference sequence). With V trimmed by 7 bases and J by 1 base, 3 bases remained unmatched. The CDR3 has 14 amino acids. The CDR3 is CASTDRASGNTIYF. The CDR3 nucleotides are TGTGCCAGTACGGACAGGGCATCTGGAAACACCATATATTTT.

The V call is TRBV11-1, the J call TRBJ2-7; tentative D call: TRBD1 (6 bases). Trimming left V 2 bases short and J 2 bases short, with 13 bases between. This CDR3 comprises 15 residues. Germline lookup yields CDR1 SGHAT and CDR2 FQDESV (reference sequence). The chain's CDR3 is CASSLSYTGTYEQYF. CDR3 nucleotides: TGTGCCAGCAGCTTAAGTTATACAGGGACCTACGAGCAGTACTTC.